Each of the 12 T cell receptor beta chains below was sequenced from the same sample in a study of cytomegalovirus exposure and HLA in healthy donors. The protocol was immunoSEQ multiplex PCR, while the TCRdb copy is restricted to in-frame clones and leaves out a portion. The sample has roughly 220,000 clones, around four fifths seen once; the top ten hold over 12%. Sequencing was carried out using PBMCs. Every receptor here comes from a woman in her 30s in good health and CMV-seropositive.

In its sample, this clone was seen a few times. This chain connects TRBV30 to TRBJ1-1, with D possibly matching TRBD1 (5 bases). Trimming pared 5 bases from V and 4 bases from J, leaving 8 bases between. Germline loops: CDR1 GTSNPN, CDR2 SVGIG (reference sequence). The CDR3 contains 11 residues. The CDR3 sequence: CAWGGGTEAFF. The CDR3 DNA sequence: TGTGCCTGGGGCGGGGGCACTGAAGCTTTCTTT.

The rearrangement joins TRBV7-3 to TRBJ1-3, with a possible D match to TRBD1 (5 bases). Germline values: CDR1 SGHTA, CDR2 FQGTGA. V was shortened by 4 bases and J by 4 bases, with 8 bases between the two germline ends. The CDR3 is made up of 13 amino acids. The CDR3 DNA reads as TGTGCCAGCAGCTCAGGGAGGGGAAACACCATATATTTT. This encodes CASSSGRGNTIYF.

Here the CDR3 DNA reads TGTGCCAGCAGCTTGGGTTATCCAGGGGGAAACACTGAAGCTTTCTTT. Amino acids: CASSLGYPGGNTEAFF. The chain recombines TRBV5-4 with TRBJ1-1; 7 bases map to TRBD1. The CDR3 loop spans 16 amino acids. V lost 0 bases and J lost 2; bases outside the gene matches: 7. Germline loops: CDR1 SGHNT, CDR2 YYREEE (reference sequence).

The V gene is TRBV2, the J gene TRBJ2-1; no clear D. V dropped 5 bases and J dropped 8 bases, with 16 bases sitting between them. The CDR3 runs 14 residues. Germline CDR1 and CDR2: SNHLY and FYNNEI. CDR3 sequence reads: CASSQPLRRDEQFF. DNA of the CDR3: TGTGCCAGCAGTCAACCCCTCCGGAGAGATGAGCAGTTCTTC. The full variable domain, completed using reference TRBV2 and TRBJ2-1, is EPEVTQTPSHQVTQMGQEVILRCVPISNHLYFYWYRQILGQKVEFLVSFYNNEISEKSEIFDDQFSVERPDGSNFTLKIRSTKLEDSAMYFCASSQPLRRDEQFFGPGTRLTVL.

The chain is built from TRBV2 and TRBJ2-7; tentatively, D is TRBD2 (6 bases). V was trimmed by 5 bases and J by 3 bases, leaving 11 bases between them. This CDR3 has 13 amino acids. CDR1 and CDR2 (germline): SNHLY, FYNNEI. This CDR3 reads CASSPSESYEQYF. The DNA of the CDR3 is TGTGCCAGCAGTCCTAGCGAAAGCTACGAGCAGTACTTC.

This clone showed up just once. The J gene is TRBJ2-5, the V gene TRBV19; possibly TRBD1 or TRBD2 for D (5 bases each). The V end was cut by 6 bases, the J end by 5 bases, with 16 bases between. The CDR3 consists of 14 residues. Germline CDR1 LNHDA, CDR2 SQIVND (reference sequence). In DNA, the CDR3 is TGTGCCAGTAGCAGGGACGGCCGAAGGGAGACCCAGTACTTC. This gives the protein CASSRDGRRETQYF.

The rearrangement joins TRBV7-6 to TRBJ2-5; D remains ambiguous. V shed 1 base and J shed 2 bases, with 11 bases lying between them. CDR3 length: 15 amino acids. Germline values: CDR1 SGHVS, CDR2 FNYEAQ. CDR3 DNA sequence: TGTGCCAGCAGCTTAGGGTTCCTACCTCAAGAGACCCAGTACTTC. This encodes CASSLGFLPQETQYF.

The CDR3 sequence: CASSQDGQSYQPQHF. In DNA form, the CDR3 reads TGCGCCAGCAGCCAAGATGGACAGAGTTATCAGCCCCAGCATTTT. The rearrangement uses TRBV4-1 and TRBJ1-5, with D maybe TRBD1 (6 bases). The V end lost 0 bases, the J end lost 5 bases, and 11 bases lay between the germline ends. The germline gives CDR1 MGHRA, CDR2 YSYEKL. The CDR3 has 15 residues.

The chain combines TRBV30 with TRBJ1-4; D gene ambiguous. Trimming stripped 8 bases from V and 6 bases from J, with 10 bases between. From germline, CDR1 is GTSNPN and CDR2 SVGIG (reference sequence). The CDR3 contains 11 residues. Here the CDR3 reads CALRGYEKLFF. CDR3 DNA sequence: TGTGCCCTTCGGGGTTATGAAAAACTGTTTTTT. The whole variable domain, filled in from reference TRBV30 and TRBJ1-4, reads SQTIHQWPATLVQPVGSPLSLECTVEGTSNPNLYWYRQAAGRGLQLLFYSVGIGQISSEVPQNLSASRPQDRQFILSSKKLLLSDSGFYLCALRGYEKLFFGSGTQLSVL.

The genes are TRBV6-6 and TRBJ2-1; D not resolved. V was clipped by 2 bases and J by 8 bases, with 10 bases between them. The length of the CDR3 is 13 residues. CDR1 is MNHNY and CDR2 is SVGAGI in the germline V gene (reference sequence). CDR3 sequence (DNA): TGTGCCAGCAGTTACGGGTCCCGGGATGAGCAGTTCTTC. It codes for CASSYGSRDEQFF.

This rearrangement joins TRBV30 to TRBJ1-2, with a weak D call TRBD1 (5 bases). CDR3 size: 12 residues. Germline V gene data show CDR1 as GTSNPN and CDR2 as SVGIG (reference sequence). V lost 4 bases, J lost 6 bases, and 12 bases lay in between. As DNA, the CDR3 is TGTGCCTGGAACCAGGGACCGAATGGCTACACCTTC. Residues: CAWNQGPNGYTF.

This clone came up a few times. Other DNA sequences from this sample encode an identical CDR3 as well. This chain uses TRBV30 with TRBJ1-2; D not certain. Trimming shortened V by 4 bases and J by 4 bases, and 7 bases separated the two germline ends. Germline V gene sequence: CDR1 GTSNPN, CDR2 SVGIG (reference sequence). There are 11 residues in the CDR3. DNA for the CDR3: TGTGCCTGGACAGGTTCCTATGGCTACACCTTC. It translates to CAWTGSYGYTF.